This TCR beta chain was identified during a study of blood T cell repertoires in COVID-19. Study information: The origin of the acute and convalescent COVID-19 samples was the United States, Italy and Spain. PBMCs, B-cell-depleted T cells, or T cells provided the cDNA or gDNA that made up the material.

The CDR3 consists of 11 residues. Germline-derived CDR1 and CDR2 are MNHEY and SVGAGI. Trimming pared 5 bases from V and 8 bases from J, leaving 7 bases between. Profiling relied on immunoSEQ multiplex PCR, and the TCRdb table lists in-frame clones only, not all of them. Of 120,000 or so clones listed, around 70% are singletons. The chain is built from TRBV6-5 and TRBJ2-1; D unclear. The sequence came from a man in his 60s with acute or convalescent COVID-19. The sample consisted of peripheral blood. CDR3 DNA: TGTGCCAGCAGTCGGGTCGATGAGCAGTTCTTC. It codes for CASSRVDEQFF.